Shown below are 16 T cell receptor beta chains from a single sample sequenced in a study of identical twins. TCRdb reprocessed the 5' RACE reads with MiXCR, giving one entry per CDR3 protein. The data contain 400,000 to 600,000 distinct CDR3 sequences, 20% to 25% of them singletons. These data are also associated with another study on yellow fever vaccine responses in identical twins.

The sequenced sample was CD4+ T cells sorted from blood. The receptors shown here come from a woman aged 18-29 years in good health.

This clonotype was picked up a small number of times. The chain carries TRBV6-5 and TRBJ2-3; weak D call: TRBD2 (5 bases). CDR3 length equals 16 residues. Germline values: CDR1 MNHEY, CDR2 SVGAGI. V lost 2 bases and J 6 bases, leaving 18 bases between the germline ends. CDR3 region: CASSYGASYERDTQYF. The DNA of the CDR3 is TGTGCCAGCAGTTACGGAGCTAGCTACGAGCGGGATACGCAGTATTTT.

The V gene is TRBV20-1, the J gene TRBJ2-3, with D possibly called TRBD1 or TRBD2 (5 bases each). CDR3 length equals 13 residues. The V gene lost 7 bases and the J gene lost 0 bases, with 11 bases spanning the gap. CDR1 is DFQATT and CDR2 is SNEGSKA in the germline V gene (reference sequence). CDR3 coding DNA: TGCAGTGTAGTGAGGGGCAGCACAGATACGCAGTATTTT. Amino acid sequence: CSVVRGSTDTQYF.

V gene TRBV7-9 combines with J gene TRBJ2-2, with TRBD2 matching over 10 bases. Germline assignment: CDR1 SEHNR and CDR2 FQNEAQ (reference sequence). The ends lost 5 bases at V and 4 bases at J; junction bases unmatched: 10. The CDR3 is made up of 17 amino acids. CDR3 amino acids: CASSHEAGGPSTGELFF. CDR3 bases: TGTGCCAGCAGCCATGAAGCGGGAGGGCCGAGCACCGGGGAGCTGTTTTTT.

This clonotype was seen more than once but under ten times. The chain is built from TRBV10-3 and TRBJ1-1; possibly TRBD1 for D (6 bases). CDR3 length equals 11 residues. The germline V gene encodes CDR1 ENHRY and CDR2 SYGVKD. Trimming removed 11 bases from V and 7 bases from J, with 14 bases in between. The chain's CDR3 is CAPQGQGEAFF. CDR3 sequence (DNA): TGTGCCCCCCAGGGGCAGGGTGAAGCTTTCTTT.

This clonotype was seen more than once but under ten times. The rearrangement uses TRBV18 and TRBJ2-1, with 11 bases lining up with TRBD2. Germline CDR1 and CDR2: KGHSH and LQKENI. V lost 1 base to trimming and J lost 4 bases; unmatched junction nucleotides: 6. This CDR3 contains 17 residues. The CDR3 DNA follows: TGTGCCAGCTCACCACTAACTAGCGGGAGTTCGTACAATGAGCAGTTCTTC. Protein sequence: CASSPLTSGSSYNEQFF.

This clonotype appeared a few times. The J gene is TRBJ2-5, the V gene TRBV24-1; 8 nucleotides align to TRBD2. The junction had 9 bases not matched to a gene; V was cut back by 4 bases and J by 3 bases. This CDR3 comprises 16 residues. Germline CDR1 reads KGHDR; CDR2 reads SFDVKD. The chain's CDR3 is CATSDLSGARKETQYF. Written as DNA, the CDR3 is TGTGCCACCAGTGACCTTAGCGGGGCTAGGAAAGAGACCCAGTACTTC.

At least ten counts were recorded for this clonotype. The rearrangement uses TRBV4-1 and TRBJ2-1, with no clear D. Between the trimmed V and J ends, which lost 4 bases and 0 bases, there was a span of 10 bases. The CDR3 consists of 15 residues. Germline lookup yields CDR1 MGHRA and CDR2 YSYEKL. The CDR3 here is CASSPDYRSYNEQFF. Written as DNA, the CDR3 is TGCGCCAGCAGCCCGGATTACCGCTCCTACAATGAGCAGTTCTTC.

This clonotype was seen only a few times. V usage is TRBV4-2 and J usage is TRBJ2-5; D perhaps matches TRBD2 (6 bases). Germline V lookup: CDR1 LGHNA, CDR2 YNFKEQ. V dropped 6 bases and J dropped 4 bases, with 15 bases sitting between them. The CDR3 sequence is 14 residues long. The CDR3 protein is CASRGGPQGETQYF. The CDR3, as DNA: TGTGCCAGCAGGGGAGGCCCTCAGGGAGAGACCCAGTACTTC.

Written as DNA, the CDR3 is TGTGCCAGCAGTCAACAGGGGGCTGTCACAGATACGCAGTATTTT. The encoded protein is CASSQQGAVTDTQYF. The genes are TRBV27 and TRBJ2-3, with 9 bases lining up with TRBD1. J was trimmed by 2 bases and V by 5 bases; bases with no gene match: 5. This CDR3 region has 15 residues. Per germline, CDR1 MNHEY and CDR2 SMNVEV (reference sequence).

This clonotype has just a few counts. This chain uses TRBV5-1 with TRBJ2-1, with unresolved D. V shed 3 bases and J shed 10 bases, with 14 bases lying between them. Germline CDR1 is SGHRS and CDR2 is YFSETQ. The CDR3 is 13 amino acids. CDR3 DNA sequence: TGCGCCAGCAGCTCCTCGACCACAGACGAGCAGTTCTTC. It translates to CASSSSTTDEQFF.

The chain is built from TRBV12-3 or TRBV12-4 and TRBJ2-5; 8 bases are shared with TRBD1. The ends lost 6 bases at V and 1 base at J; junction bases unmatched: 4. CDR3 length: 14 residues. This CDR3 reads CASRWTGLQETQYF. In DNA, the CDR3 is TGTGCCAGCAGATGGACAGGGCTCCAAGAGACCCAGTACTTC.

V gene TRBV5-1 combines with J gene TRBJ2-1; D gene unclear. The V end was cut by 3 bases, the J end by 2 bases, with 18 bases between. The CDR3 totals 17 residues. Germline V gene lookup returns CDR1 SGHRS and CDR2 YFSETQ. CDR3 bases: TGCGCCAGCAGCTCACCCTTAGGCGACCTTGCCTACAATGAGCAGTTCTTC. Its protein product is CASSSPLGDLAYNEQFF.

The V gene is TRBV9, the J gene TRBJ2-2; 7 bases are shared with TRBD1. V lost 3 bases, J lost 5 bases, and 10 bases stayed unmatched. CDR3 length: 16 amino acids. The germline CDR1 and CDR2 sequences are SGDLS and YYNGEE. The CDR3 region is CASSATVRDSTGELFF. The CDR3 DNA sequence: TGTGCCAGCAGCGCAACTGTCCGGGACAGTACCGGGGAGCTGTTTTTT. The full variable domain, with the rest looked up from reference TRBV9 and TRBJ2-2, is DSGVTQTPKHLITATGQRVTLRCSPRSGDLSVYWYQQSLDQGLQFLIQYYNGEERAKGNILERFSAQQFPDLHSELNLSSLELGDSALYFCASSATVRDSTGELFFGEGSRLTVL.

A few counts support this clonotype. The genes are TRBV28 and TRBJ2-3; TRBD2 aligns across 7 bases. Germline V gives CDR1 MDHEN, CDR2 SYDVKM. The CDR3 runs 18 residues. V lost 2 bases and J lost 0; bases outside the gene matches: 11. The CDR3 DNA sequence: TGTGCCAGCAGTTTAATTCGGTCTAGCGGAGATAGCACAGATACGCAGTATTTT. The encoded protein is CASSLIRSSGDSTDTQYF. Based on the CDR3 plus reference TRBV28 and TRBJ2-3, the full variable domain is DVKVTQSSRYLVKRTGEKVFLECVQDMDHENMFWYRQDPGLGLRLIYFSYDVKMKEKGDIPEGYSVSREKKERFSLILESASTNQTSMYLCASSLIRSSGDSTDTQYFGPGTRLTVL.

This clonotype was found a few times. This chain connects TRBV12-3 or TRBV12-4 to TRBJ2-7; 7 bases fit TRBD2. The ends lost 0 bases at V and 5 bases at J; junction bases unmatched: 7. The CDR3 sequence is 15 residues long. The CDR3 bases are TGTGCCAGCAGTTTAGCGCGGGGACTAAAAAACGAGCAGTACTTC. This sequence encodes CASSLARGLKNEQYF.

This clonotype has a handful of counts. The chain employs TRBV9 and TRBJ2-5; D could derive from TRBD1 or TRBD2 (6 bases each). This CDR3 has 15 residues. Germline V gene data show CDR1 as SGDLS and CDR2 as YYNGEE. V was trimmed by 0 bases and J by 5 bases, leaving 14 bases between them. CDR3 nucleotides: TGTGCCAGCAGCGTAGAATGGGGGGCATCGGAGACCCAGTACTTC. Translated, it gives CASSVEWGASETQYF.